This T cell receptor beta chain was sequenced for a study of CD8 T cells in Susac syndrome. General study findings and limits: As the study acknowledged, the number of individuals who were part of its TCR sequencing and HLA analysis was relatively small.

CDR1 is SQVTM, CDR2 ANQGSEA, per germline. V lost 6 bases to trimming and J lost 4 bases, with 14 bases between them. This CDR3 has 13 amino acids. For this clonotype: Its antigen is unidentified.

RNA, at roughly 0.5 to 1 ug, was reverse transcribed with random hexamers. immunoSEQ multiplex PCR amplified TCR beta CDR3 across 54 Vbeta, 13 Jbeta. A single record per CDR3 protein comes from TCRdb applying MiXCR to the immunoSEQ multiplex PCR reads. The data contain 180,000 or so distinct CDR3 sequences, just under 95% of them singletons. From blood CD8+ and CD4+ T cells, the TCR beta chain was sequenced. Controls were drawn from healthy donors and were matched for age and sex. The specimen was CD4+ T cells from PBMCs. The chain is built from TRBV29-1 and TRBJ2-3; tentatively, D is TRBD2 (6 bases). The origin of this receptor is a human donor in good health. CDR3 in DNA: TGCAGCGTGGAGGGTTCAGCGTCAGATACGCAGTATTTT. This gives the protein CSVEGSASDTQYF.